This is a list of T cell receptor beta chains from one sample in a study of Graves' ophthalmopathy and Graves' hyperthyroidism. TCRdb processed the multiplex PCR reads anew with MiXCR; each CDR3 protein has one entry. The sample lists almost 750,000 distinct CDR3 sequences; 40% were seen once. Input material: peripheral blood. The receptors originated from an adult man with Graves' ophthalmopathy. Both conserved end residues are part of each CDR3. The D gene is left open where the match is weak. Some rows mark clone size as missing; the rest say once, few, many or name a class of expanded clone.

CDR3 DNA,CDR3 protein,clone size,J gene,V gene,D gene
TGTGCCAGCAGTGATCCGTACCAAGAGACCCAGTACTTC,CASSDPYQETQYF,many,TRBJ2-5,TRBV2,.
TGCAGCGCCCTAGCCGACAGGATGAACACTGAAGCTTTCTTT,CSALADRMNTEAFF,many,TRBJ1-1,TRBV29-1,.
TGCGCCAGCAGCTTGTCTGGGACAGGGGACGAGACCCAGTACTTC,CASSLSGTGDETQYF,.,TRBJ2-5,TRBV5-1,TRBD1
TGTGCCAGCAGGGTCTTGGGGGGGCGGAGGAACACTGAAGCTTTCTTT,CASRVLGGRRNTEAFF,.,TRBJ1-1,TRBV10-2,.
TGTGCCAGCAGCGCTTTCATAGGGACAGGGCAAAATCAGCCCCAGCATTTT,CASSAFIGTGQNQPQHF,.,TRBJ1-5,TRBV7-2,TRBD1
TGCAGTGCCATGGGACTCATGAACACTGAAGCTTTCTTT,CSAMGLMNTEAFF,.,TRBJ1-1,TRBV20-1,.
TGTGCCAGCAGCTTCCGGGACAGCAATTCACCCCTCCACTTT,CASSFRDSNSPLHF,many,TRBJ1-6,TRBV7-2,TRBD1
TGTGCCAGCTCAAATTTGGGGCCCCGTGGGGCCAACGTCCTGACTTTC,CASSNLGPRGANVLTF,few,TRBJ2-6,TRBV2,.
TGTGCCAGCAGTTCTACCACCGGTTGGGACAGTGAAGCTTTCTTT,CASSSTTGWDSEAFF,.,TRBJ1-1,TRBV7-9,TRBD1
TGTGCCAGCAGTTCGGACAGGGGGAACTATGGCTACACCTTC,CASSSDRGNYGYTF,many,TRBJ1-2,TRBV6-1,TRBD1
TGCAGCGTTGAAGGGGATTTCGTCGGGGACACTGAAGCTTTCTTT,CSVEGDFVGDTEAFF,.,TRBJ1-1,TRBV29-1,.
TGTGCCAGCAGCCCGTCCTGGACAGCTAGTAACTATGGCTACACCTTC,CASSPSWTASNYGYTF,many,TRBJ1-2,TRBV7-9,.
TGTGCCAGCAGCGAAACCCGGAACTATGGCTACACCTTC,CASSETRNYGYTF,few,TRBJ1-2,TRBV12-3/TRBV12-4,.
TGCAGTGCTAGACAGACTAGCGGGGGATCTGACGAGCAGTACTTC,CSARQTSGGSDEQYF,.,TRBJ2-7,TRBV20-1,TRBD2